The next 32 T cell receptor beta chains were all read from a single sample in a study of beta chain features in type 1 diabetes. Expressed TCRB transcripts were sequenced, since all the RNA that had been isolated was reverse transcribed. Data came from immunoSEQ multiplex PCR; TCRdb stores just in-frame clones and leaves some out. The sample yields 430,000 or so clones, over 10% seen once. The sample was naive CD4+ T cells from blood. These receptors all stem from a woman between 18 and 29 years old in good health.

J is TRBJ2-7 and V is TRBV7-2; 7 bases match TRBD2. Germline-derived CDR1 and CDR2 are SGHTA and FQGNSA. Trimming at V came to 1 base and at J to 5 bases, leaving 8 bases not matched to a gene. CDR3 size: 15 residues. CDR3 sequence reads: CASSLVGVSGNEQYF. In DNA form, the CDR3 reads TGTGCCAGCAGCTTAGTCGGGGTGAGCGGGAACGAGCAGTACTTC.

V usage is TRBV11-3 and J usage is TRBJ2-3, with D possibly being TRBD2 (6 bases). V shed 1 base and J shed 5 bases, with 13 bases lying between them. Germline CDR1 and CDR2: SGHNT and YENEEA. The CDR3 has 15 amino acids. In DNA, the CDR3 is TGTGCCAGCAGCTTAGGTCTGGCGGGGAGAGATACGCAGTATTTT. This translates into CASSLGLAGRDTQYF.

This clone was picked up a small number of times. The chain uses TRBV7-2 and TRBJ1-1; D perhaps matches TRBD1 (5 bases). Per germline, CDR1 SGHTA and CDR2 FQGNSA. The CDR3 consists of 17 residues. Trimming pared 5 bases from V and 0 bases from J, leaving 19 bases between. CDR3 protein: CASSATLGGLMNTEAFF. Written as DNA, the CDR3 is TGTGCCAGCAGCGCTACCCTTGGGGGTCTCATGAACACTGAAGCTTTCTTT.

This clone was picked up a small number of times. J is TRBJ1-1 and V is TRBV7-2, with D possibly being TRBD1 (5 bases). The CDR3 has 12 residues. Per the germline V gene, CDR1 is SGHTA and CDR2 is FQGNSA. Trimming left V 10 bases short and J 11 bases short, with 20 bases between. CDR3 in amino acids: CAITDTFGKAFF. CDR3 in DNA: TGTGCCATCACGGACACGTTCGGGAAGGCTTTCTTT.

This clone was seen more than once but under ten times. V gene TRBV5-1 combines with J gene TRBJ2-1; 8 positions match TRBD2. The junction had 7 bases not matched to a gene; V was cut back by 6 bases and J by 5 bases. The length of the CDR3 is 14 residues. Per the germline V gene, CDR1 is SGHRS and CDR2 is YFSETQ. CDR3 DNA: TGCGCCAGCAAGAGGCTAGCGGGTAACAATGAGCAGTTCTTC. As protein: CASKRLAGNNEQFF.

This clone was observed a handful of times. The V and J genes are TRBV4-1 and TRBJ2-5; D is uncertain. V shed 2 bases and J shed 5 bases, with 9 bases lying between them. Germline CDR1 MGHRA, CDR2 YSYEKL. The CDR3 is 13 amino acids. The CDR3 loop reads CASSQFLSETQYF. In DNA, the CDR3 is TGCGCCAGCAGCCAATTTCTGTCGGAGACCCAGTACTTC.

This clone was picked up a small number of times. This chain uses TRBV5-4 with TRBJ2-3; D is possibly TRBD1 or TRBD2 (5 bases each). V was pared by 0 bases and J by 4 bases, with 15 bases between. Germline loops: CDR1 SGHNT, CDR2 YYREEE (reference sequence). This CDR3 comprises 16 residues. This chain's CDR3 is CASSLAGAGRPDTQYF. The CDR3 DNA is TGTGCCAGCAGCTTGGCCGGGGCAGGACGCCCAGATACGCAGTATTTT.

At least ten counts were recorded for this clone. The chain has TRBV7-9 and TRBJ2-5; D perhaps matches TRBD1 (5 bases). The CDR3 is 12 residues long. Trimming removed 6 bases at V and 5 bases at J, with 10 bases between. Germline assignment: CDR1 SEHNR and CDR2 FQNEAQ (reference sequence). CDR3 bases: TGTGCCAGCAGTTGGGGCCAGGAGACCCAGTACTTC. Amino acids: CASSWGQETQYF. The full variable domain, rest sourced from reference TRBV7-9 and TRBJ2-5, is DTGVSQNPRHKITKRGQNVTFRCDPISEHNRLYWYRQTLGQGPEFLTYFQNEAQLEKSRLLSDRFSAERPKGSFSTLEIQRTEQGDSAMYLCASSWGQETQYFGPGTRLLVL.

The chain has TRBV29-1 and TRBJ2-7, with D perhaps TRBD2 (6 bases). Germline values: CDR1 SQVTM, CDR2 ANQGSEA. This CDR3 spans 14 amino acids. V lost 7 bases to trimming and J lost 4 bases, with 20 bases between them. The CDR3 is CSAGGSGVVYEQYF. Written as DNA, the CDR3 is TGCAGCGCTGGGGGTAGCGGTGTGGTTTACGAGCAGTACTTC.

The J gene is TRBJ1-5, the V gene TRBV7-6; 9 positions match TRBD1. The CDR3 has 13 residues. Germline CDR1 SGHVS, CDR2 FNYEAQ. Trimming removed 5 bases from V and 4 bases from J; junction bases left unmatched: 0. The CDR3 nucleotides read TGTGCCAGCAGCGGACAGGGGAATCAGCCCCAGCATTTT. Protein: CASSGQGNQPQHF.

This clone has only a few counts. The J gene is TRBJ2-5, the V gene TRBV5-1; D call uncertain. CDR1 is SGHRS, CDR2 YFSETQ, per germline. This CDR3 has 14 residues. The ends were cut back, 0 bases at V and 2 bases at J, with 8 bases in the middle. CDR3 loop: CASSLEREQETQYF. CDR3 DNA: TGCGCCAGCAGCTTGGAGCGAGAACAAGAGACCCAGTACTTC.

This clone was detected only a few times. The V and J genes are TRBV6-5 and TRBJ1-1, with D hard to call. Germline V gene sequence: CDR1 MNHEY, CDR2 SVGAGI. Trimming took 7 bases from V and 2 from J, leaving 5 bases between them. The CDR3 extends over 11 amino acids. CDR3 amino acids: CASITNTEAFF. Here the CDR3 DNA reads TGTGCCAGCATTACCAACACTGAAGCTTTCTTT.

This clone was detected only a few times. The chain links TRBV10-3 to TRBJ1-1; 8 bases match TRBD1. Germline V gene sequence: CDR1 ENHRY, CDR2 SYGVKD. After removal of 4 bases from V and 3 bases from J, the junction contained 4 bases not matched to a gene. The CDR3 runs to 14 residues. CDR3 DNA sequence: TGTGCCATCAGTGCGACAGGGGCAGACACTGAAGCTTTCTTT. The encoded protein is CAISATGADTEAFF.

The chain is built from TRBV29-1 and TRBJ2-6, with TRBD2 matching over 11 bases. V shed 7 bases, J shed 6 bases, and the junction held 5 bases outside the gene matches. From germline, CDR1 is SQVTM and CDR2 ANQGSEA. The CDR3 is 14 residues long. The CDR3 DNA reads as TGCAGCGGGGGGACTAGCGGCACGGCCAACGTCCTGACTTTC. This translates into CSGGTSGTANVLTF.

This clone occurred a few times. The chain carries TRBV7-2 and TRBJ2-1, with TRBD2 matching over 10 bases. This CDR3 has 15 amino acids. Looked up from germline, CDR1 is SGHTA and CDR2 is FQGNSA. J gave up 4 bases and V 6 bases, and 6 bases lay outside the gene matches. CDR3 sequence reads: CASSFPSGGYNEQFF. The CDR3 nucleotides read TGTGCCAGCAGTTTTCCTAGCGGGGGTTACAATGAGCAGTTCTTC.

This clone was counted a few times. The V call is TRBV27, the J call TRBJ2-7; weak D call: TRBD1 (5 bases). Germline loops: CDR1 MNHEY, CDR2 SMNVEV (reference sequence). The CDR3 is 13 amino acids. Trimming removed 5 bases from V and 4 bases from J, with 12 bases in between. DNA for the CDR3: TGTGCCAGCAGTAACAACCAGGGATACGAGCAGTACGTC. Protein: CASSNNQGYEQYV.

This clone was seen more than once but under ten times. The rearrangement links TRBV18 to TRBJ2-1; no clear D gene. V lost 3 bases and J 5 bases, leaving 11 bases between the germline ends. Germline V gene lookup returns CDR1 KGHSH and CDR2 LQKENI. The CDR3 length is 14 residues. The CDR3: CASSPSISDNEQFF. In DNA, the CDR3 is TGTGCCAGCTCACCCTCAATTTCTGACAATGAGCAGTTCTTC.

This clone has a handful of counts. This sequence joins TRBV20-1 and TRBJ2-7; no definite D call. This CDR3 spans 11 amino acids. Germline CDR1 DFQATT, CDR2 SNEGSKA (reference sequence). Trimming cost V 1 base and J 7 bases, with 8 bases left between them. The CDR3 region is CSARGQVEQYV. CDR3 DNA: TGCAGTGCTAGAGGCCAGGTGGAGCAGTACGTC.

This clone turned up a few times. Other DNA variants within this sample encode the same CDR3. This chain uses TRBV29-1 with TRBJ2-3; maybe TRBD2 (5 bases). CDR1 SQVTM and CDR2 ANQGSEA come from the germline V gene. The CDR3 length is 15 residues. The V end was cut by 7 bases, the J end by 6 bases, with 23 bases between. The CDR3 coding sequence is TGCAGCGGTGGTCGAGGGCAGGTCCTTTGGGATACGCAGTATTTT. Its translation: CSGGRGQVLWDTQYF.

Only a few counts were recorded for this clone. The chain couples TRBV29-1 to TRBJ1-2; D is ambiguous. There are 13 residues in the CDR3. From germline, CDR1 is SQVTM and CDR2 ANQGSEA. V lost 4 bases and J lost 2, with 11 bases in between. The CDR3 protein is CSVAGNLNYGYTF. The DNA for the CDR3 is TGCAGCGTTGCGGGGAATTTAAACTATGGCTACACCTTC.

The V gene is TRBV5-1, the J gene TRBJ1-4; D is unclear. This CDR3 comprises 16 residues. V shed 0 bases and J shed 6 bases, with 15 bases lying between them. Germline loops: CDR1 SGHRS, CDR2 YFSETQ. CDR3 coding DNA: TGCGCCAGCAGCTTGGGGGCCGGGGATAAGGATGAAAAACTGTTTTTT. Protein: CASSLGAGDKDEKLFF.

This clone occurred a few times. This chain links TRBV19 with TRBJ1-2; D unresolved. The CDR3 is made up of 15 amino acids. V shed 5 bases and J shed 3 bases, with 16 bases lying between them. The germline V gene has CDR1 LNHDA and CDR2 SQIVND (reference sequence). The CDR3 loop is CASSLRSGGYYGYTF. CDR3 coding DNA: TGTGCCAGTAGTCTGCGGAGTGGTGGGTACTATGGCTACACCTTC.

This clone occurred a few times. V gene TRBV9 combines with J gene TRBJ1-2; D call uncertain. The CDR3 covers 14 residues. The V end was cut by 0 bases, the J end by 5 bases, with 11 bases between. Germline V gives CDR1 SGDLS, CDR2 YYNGEE. The CDR3 bases are TGTGCCAGCAGCGTAGGGGTATACGATTATGGCTACACCTTC. Translation: CASSVGVYDYGYTF.

The chain couples TRBV7-9 to TRBJ2-5, with TRBD1 matching 9 bases. Germline trimming cut 5 bases from V and 9 bases from J; bases unmatched to any gene: 10. There are 14 residues in the CDR3. The germline V gene has CDR1 SEHNR and CDR2 FQNEAQ (reference sequence). CDR3 in amino acids: CASSEQGASGAQYF. CDR3 bases: TGTGCCAGCAGCGAACAGGGGGCTTCGGGGGCCCAGTACTTC.

The genes are TRBV25-1 and TRBJ1-1, with 8 bases matching TRBD1. With V trimmed by 3 bases and J by 6 bases, 3 bases remained unmatched. This CDR3 comprises 13 residues. Germline CDR1 and CDR2: MGHDK and SYGVNS. CDR3 bases: TGTGCCAGCAGTGACGTGGGACAGGCTGAAGCTTTCTTT. It is translated as CASSDVGQAEAFF.

This clone has just a few counts. The chain is built from TRBV9 and TRBJ1-6; D gene ambiguous. Germline V gene sequence: CDR1 SGDLS, CDR2 YYNGEE. The CDR3 is made up of 14 amino acids. Trimming removed 6 bases from V and 7 bases from J, with 14 bases in between. The DNA for the CDR3 is TGTGCCAGCACCCGACCGGGGATGAATTCACCCCTCCACTTT. Its translation is CASTRPGMNSPLHF.

The rearrangement uses TRBV29-1 and TRBJ2-3; perhaps TRBD2 as D (7 bases). The CDR3 has 13 residues. From germline, CDR1 is SQVTM and CDR2 ANQGSEA. V lost 6 bases and J lost 2, with 12 bases in between. The CDR3 region is CSVGGADTDTQYF. The DNA of the CDR3 is TGCAGCGTGGGGGGGGCGGACACAGATACGCAGTATTTT.

The chain carries TRBV5-1 and TRBJ2-1, with 9 bases that match TRBD1. Unmatched junction bases numbered 5, after V lost 4 bases and J lost 0 bases. The CDR3 covers 16 residues. From germline, CDR1 is SGHRS and CDR2 YFSETQ. The CDR3 loop reads CASSPGTGSSYNEQFF. The DNA of the CDR3 is TGCGCCAGCAGCCCAGGGACAGGGAGCTCCTACAATGAGCAGTTCTTC.

About this clone: This sample also contains other DNA sequences that code for the same CDR3. The V call is TRBV7-9, the J call TRBJ2-1; D call uncertain. CDR3 length equals 13 residues. V shed 1 base and J shed 2 bases, with 3 bases lying between them. Germline assignment: CDR1 SEHNR and CDR2 FQNEAQ (reference sequence). The CDR3: CASSLGTYNEQFF. The CDR3 DNA is TGTGCCAGCAGCTTAGGGACCTACAATGAGCAGTTCTTC.

This clone appeared a few times. The chain is built from TRBV14 and TRBJ2-3; D possibly corresponds to TRBD1 (6 bases). This CDR3 is 15 amino acids long. Germline V gives CDR1 SGHDN, CDR2 FVKESK. The V end was cut by 4 bases, the J end by 6 bases, with 17 bases between. The CDR3, as DNA: TGTGCCAGCAGCCGAAGTCCCTGGGGGCCCGATACGCAGTATTTT. Translated, it gives CASSRSPWGPDTQYF.

This clone has more than one count but fewer than ten. The J gene is TRBJ2-1, the V gene TRBV15; TRBD2 might be the D (5 bases). The CDR3 runs 15 residues. CDR1 and CDR2 from the germline V gene are LNHNV and YYDKDF (reference sequence). Trimming took off 1 base at V and 6 bases at J, with 13 bases between the two ends. The CDR3 loop is CATSRAPDYSNEQFF. As DNA, the CDR3 is TGTGCCACCAGCAGAGCCCCCGACTATTCCAATGAGCAGTTCTTC.

The chain combines TRBV16 with TRBJ1-2; D gene uncertain. V was clipped by 3 bases and J by 1 base, with 9 bases between them. Germline V gene sequence: CDR1 KGHSY, CDR2 FQNENV. This CDR3 has 14 amino acids. The CDR3 reads CASSQGLVNYGYTF. DNA of the CDR3: TGTGCCAGCAGCCAGGGTTTGGTTAACTATGGCTACACCTTC.